The sequence of this TCR beta chain was determined in a study of OX40 agonist ivuxolimab in advanced cancers. Describing the broader study: Ivuxolimab was a fully human IgG2 agonistic monoclonal antibody targeting the costimulatory receptor OX40 (CD134). A male proportion of around 81% and a mean age of approximately 62 years, ranging from roughly 20 to 80, were recorded for the dose-escalation cohort. Among the roughly 52 dose-escalation patients, about 19 had hepatocellular carcinoma, about 15 melanoma, 9 renal cell carcinoma and 9 head and neck cancer. The paper describes the monotherapy dose-escalation part (N ≈ 52 patients) of the phase I trial of ivuxolimab. Intravenous ivuxolimab was administered to patients every 2 weeks at six dose levels: 0.01, 0.1, 0.3, 1.5, 3 and 10 mg/kg. The purpose of peripheral TCRbeta sequencing was to test whether ivuxolimab changed TCR sequence diversity and led to clonal T-cell expansion. Partial responses occurred in three dose-escalation patients: two with cutaneous melanoma and one with hepatocellular carcinoma. Patients were allowed to have had prior anti-PD-1, anti-PD-L1 or anti-CTLA-4 therapy, and around 40% of the dose-escalation patients had previously received checkpoint inhibitors. The paper's findings and limits, for the study overall: In the 0.1-3.0 mg/kg groups, partial responders were among the patients with the lowest normalized peripheral clonal expansion, particularly in CD8+ T cells. After ivuxolimab, expanded clones were on average more numerous among CD8+ T cells than among CD4+ T cells. The antigen specificity of the clonally expanded peripheral T cells was not determined. At doses from 0.1 to 3.0 mg/kg, clonal expansion was seen in both CD4+ and CD8+ blood T cells between baseline and week 6. Low levels of normalized T-cell clonal expansion were also seen in some nonresponding patients.

The trial excluded patients who had a history of autoimmune disease or who were on systemic immunosuppression. Peripheral blood for TCR sequencing was collected from all dose cohorts at baseline, on cycle 4 day 1, and on cycle 7 day 1. The samples were drawn from a first-in-human, open-label, multicenter phase I dose-escalation trial of ivuxolimab. Adults with locally advanced or metastatic melanoma, renal cell, hepatocellular, or head and neck squamous cell carcinoma were enrolled in the trial. Before TCR sequencing, CD4+ and CD8+ T cells were separately sorted from peripheral blood. Concerning this clone itself: The antigen it binds to is not known. Nothing much larger sits one base from this clone, and base qualities are not available.

From its cysteine to its phenylalanine, the CDR3 spans 15 amino acids. The only DNA kept is the CDR3, 45 bases in frame from the first base. Germline trimming amounts to 2 bases on V and 2 bases on J, with 4 as the count of junction bases outside the gene matches. Based on the germline V gene, the CDR1 and CDR2 sequences are SGHTA and FQGNSA. To sequence the TCRbeta CDR3 region, genomic DNA was isolated from the sorted cells. The immunoSEQ Assay was used to sequence the TCRbeta CDR3 regions. Held by TCRdb, this immuneACCESS table contains in-frame sequences only and omits some clones. Under half of the omission traces to an unresolved V gene where checked; the cause of the rest is unknown. In all, the sample holds around 48,000 clones, and approximately 86% of those were seen once. The ten top clones hold over 1% of the sample.

This TCR was recovered from an adult with an advanced solid tumor such as melanoma, head and neck, liver or kidney cancer. The V and J segments used are TRBV7-2 and TRBJ2-7; TRBD1 matches 9 bases in the middle. Sequencing used CD4+ or CD8+ T cells sorted from blood, obtained in a trial of the OX40 agonist ivuxolimab. Here is the DNA: TGTGCCAGCAGCTTAAGGACAGGGGAGGCCTACGAGCAGTACTTC. This encodes CASSLRTGEAYEQYF.